The count of the clone carrying this T cell receptor (beta chain) is one. Its antigen remains unidentified. This sample was included in a study of identifying expanded T cells in peripheral blood. Per the germline V gene, CDR1 is SQVTM and CDR2 is ANQGSEA. Trimming pared 7 bases from V and 4 bases from J, leaving 14 bases between. This CDR3 comprises 13 residues. General observations from the study: Variance in clone template counts between approximately 2-week samples significantly increased with total template count across all healthy donors. About 1.2 clones differed between technical replicates, versus around 16 and 19 over time.

TCRdb's table, derived via immunoSEQ multiplex PCR, lists solely in-frame clones and lacks some. Among about 82,000 clones, about 90% were seen once, and the ten largest hold less than 9.5%. No infections or other immune events were documented during collection. The TCR was taken from a person aged 18 to 70 in good health. The rearrangement joins TRBV29-1 to TRBJ1-3; D may be TRBD1 (6 bases). Specimen: blood. CDR3 amino acids: CSGAGGAGNTIYF. The CDR3 DNA is TGCAGCGGTGCCGGGGGGGCGGGAAACACCATATATTTT.